The rows below give T cell receptor beta chains drawn from one sample of a study of blood T cells in healthy people across ages. Each CDR3 protein is one row after TCRdb ran MiXCR on the 5' RACE reads. The sample has about 780,000 distinct CDR3 sequences, roughly 25% seen once; the top ten hold about 3%. This sample also belongs to another study, concerning T cells of mothers and their children.

The sample consisted of blood. The source of these receptors is a boy aged 5-17 years in good health. Both conserved end residues are part of each CDR3. A D gene is named only where the DNA matches it firmly. Only some rows state a clone size, as once, few, many or a class for expanded clones.

d_call,j_call,clone_size,cdr3_length,v_call,cdr3_aa,cdr3_nt
.,TRBJ2-6,few,17,TRBV10-3,CAISDKGSGAGANVLTF,TGTGCCATCAGTGACAAGGGATCAGGGGCTGGGGCCAACGTCCTGACTTTC
TRBD2,TRBJ2-1,few,17,TRBV4-1,CASSPLTSGRHHNEQFF,TGCGCCAGCAGCCCCCTTACTAGCGGGCGGCACCACAATGAGCAGTTCTTC
.,TRBJ2-7,.,17,TRBV6-2/TRBV6-3,CASSGGELRGAIYEQYF,TGTGCCAGCAGTGGGGGGGAGCTACGGGGGGCCATCTACGAGCAGTACTTC
.,TRBJ1-4,few,13,TRBV11-2,CASSLERRVKLFF,TGTGCCAGCAGCTTAGAGAGGAGGGTCAAACTGTTTTTT
.,TRBJ2-1,.,15,TRBV28,CASSPQGFSYNEQFF,TGTGCCAGCAGTCCTCAGGGATTCTCCTACAATGAGCAGTTCTTC
.,TRBJ1-3,many,17,TRBV20-1,CSARDPGRSATVNTIYF,TGCAGTGCTAGAGACCCAGGACGCAGTGCCACGGTTAACACCATATATTTT
.,TRBJ1-2,.,17,TRBV7-2,CASSPLGGPTPNYGYTF,TGTGCCAGCAGCCCCTTGGGAGGGCCCACTCCTAACTATGGCTACACCTTC
TRBD1,TRBJ2-5,few,13,TRBV29-1,CSVKTGRQETQYF,TGCAGCGTCAAGACAGGGCGGCAAGAGACCCAGTACTTC
.,TRBJ1-1,.,14,TRBV6-1,CASSEISGLTEAFF,TGTGCCAGCAGTGAAATCAGCGGACTCACTGAAGCTTTCTTT
TRBD1,TRBJ1-2,few,14,TRBV20-1,CSARALDRVDGYTF,TGCAGTGCTAGAGCCCTAGACAGGGTTGATGGCTACACCTTC
TRBD1,TRBJ2-5,.,15,TRBV7-2,CASSRPGGQGETQYF,TGTGCCAGCAGCCGACCGGGGGGACAGGGAGAGACCCAGTACTTC
.,TRBJ2-3,.,15,TRBV4-2,CASSQAPLGTDTQYF,TGTGCCAGCAGCCAAGCCCCCCTCGGTACAGATACGCAGTATTTT
.,TRBJ2-7,.,14,TRBV2,CASREQGYSYEQYF,TGTGCCAGCAGGGAGCAGGGGTACTCCTACGAGCAGTACTTC
TRBD1,TRBJ2-5,few,14,TRBV5-1,CASSPQDRGETQYF,TGCGCCAGCAGCCCACAGGACAGGGGAGAGACCCAGTACTTC
.,TRBJ2-5,few,14,TRBV20-1,CSATSYRDQETQYF,TGCAGTGCTACCTCTTACAGGGACCAAGAGACCCAGTACTTC
.,TRBJ2-5,.,14,TRBV12-3/TRBV12-4,CASSFNNFQETQSF,TGTGCCAGCAGTTTTAACAACTTCCAAGAGACCCAGTCCTTC
.,TRBJ2-3,few,12,TRBV10-3,CAVQANTDTQYF,TGTGCCGTCCAGGCAAACACAGATACGCAGTATTTT
.,TRBJ2-1,.,14,TRBV29-1,CSALGPLQNNEQFF,TGCAGCGCCCTAGGACCCCTCCAAAACAATGAGCAGTTCTTC
.,TRBJ2-3,many,14,TRBV24-1,CATSDSRVGDTQYF,TGTGCCACCAGTGATTCTAGAGTCGGAGATACGCAGTATTTT
.,TRBJ1-5,.,14,TRBV12-3/TRBV12-4,CASSFDSQYQPQHF,TGTGCCAGCAGTTTTGATAGTCAGTATCAGCCCCAGCATTTT
.,TRBJ2-4,few,10,TRBV21-1,CASSGIIQYF,TGTGCCAGCAGCGGAATCATTCAGTACTTC
TRBD2,TRBJ2-1,few,13,TRBV7-3,CASSLSSGGEQFF,TGTGCTAGCAGCTTGTCGAGCGGGGGCGAGCAGTTCTTC
TRBD2,TRBJ2-5,few,15,TRBV7-9,CASNLLAGPPGAQYF,TGTGCCAGCAACCTCCTAGCGGGGCCCCCGGGGGCCCAGTACTTC
.,TRBJ1-2,.,14,TRBV28,CASSLWPPSSGYTF,TGTGCCAGCAGTTTGTGGCCGCCGTCCTCTGGCTACACCTTC
TRBD1,TRBJ2-7,few,14,TRBV12-3/TRBV12-4,CASSFSDRAYEQYF,TGTGCCAGCAGTTTCTCCGACAGGGCCTACGAGCAGTACTTC
.,TRBJ1-1,.,12,TRBV20-1,CSARLRNTEAFF,TGCAGTGCCCGACTCCGGAACACTGAAGCTTTCTTT
.,TRBJ2-5,.,14,TRBV7-9,CASRPDTQVETQYF,TGTGCCAGCAGGCCCGACACCCAGGTGGAGACCCAGTACTTC
.,TRBJ2-5,few,14,TRBV5-1,CASSLSPSRETQYF,TGCGCCAGCAGCTTGTCCCCCTCCCGAGAGACCCAGTACTTC
.,TRBJ1-6,few,16,TRBV3-1,CASSQGWGGYNSPLHF,TGTGCCAGCAGCCAAGGTTGGGGGGGCTATAATTCACCCCTCCACTTT
.,TRBJ2-3,.,13,TRBV29-1,CSVGEGLTDTQYF,TGCAGCGTTGGAGAGGGGTTGACAGATACGCAGTATTTT
TRBD1,TRBJ2-1,many,13,TRBV18,CATSADRVWQQFF,TGTGCCACCTCGGCGGACAGGGTTTGGCAGCAGTTCTTC
.,TRBJ1-4,.,15,TRBV10-3,CAISPNRATNEKRFF,TGTGCCATCAGTCCAAACAGGGCAACTAATGAAAAACGGTTTTTT
.,TRBJ1-1,few,18,TRBV20-1,CSARGITGRWRSNTEAFF,TGCAGTGCTAGGGGAATAACGGGCAGGTGGAGGTCGAACACTGAAGCTTTCTTT
.,TRBJ2-5,few,14,TRBV9,CASSVEPGQETQYF,TGTGCCAGCAGCGTAGAGCCCGGCCAGGAGACCCAGTACTTC
.,TRBJ2-7,few,13,TRBV18,CASSPMQGQEQYF,TGTGCCAGCTCACCAATGCAGGGTCAGGAGCAGTACTTC
TRBD2,TRBJ2-5,few,18,TRBV9,CASSVRSMGLAGRETQYF,TGTGCCAGCAGCGTTCGTAGTATGGGACTAGCGGGGAGAGAGACCCAGTACTTC
.,TRBJ2-5,.,14,TRBV18,CASSPPTTRETQYF,TGTGCCAGCTCACCACCAACTACTAGGGAGACCCAGTACTTC
.,TRBJ2-1,.,13,TRBV20-1,CSARGAAANEQFF,TGCAGTGCTAGAGGAGCCGCCGCCAATGAGCAGTTCTTC
TRBD1,TRBJ1-6,.,15,TRBV5-1,CASSPGDREWTPLHF,TGCGCCAGCAGCCCGGGGGACAGGGAATGGACACCCCTCCACTTT
.,TRBJ2-7,few,13,TRBV3-1,CASSQGHYYEQYF,TGTGCCAGCAGCCAAGGGCACTACTACGAGCAGTACTTC
TRBD1,TRBJ2-1,few,14,TRBV5-1,CASSWDSLGNEQFF,TGCGCCAGCAGCTGGGACAGCCTCGGAAATGAGCAGTTCTTC
.,TRBJ2-5,.,15,TRBV28,CASSLLGGRAETQYF,TGTGCCAGCAGTCTCTTAGGGGGGCGTGCAGAGACCCAGTACTTC
.,TRBJ2-3,.,15,TRBV9,CASSVVAVPWDTQYF,TGTGCCAGCAGCGTAGTAGCCGTGCCGTGGGATACGCAGTATTTT
.,TRBJ2-1,few,20,TRBV5-1,CASSLRGGSSGEPSYNEQFF,TGCGCCAGCAGCTTGAGAGGGGGTTCCTCGGGGGAACCCTCTTACAATGAGCAGTTCTTC
TRBD2,TRBJ2-1,.,14,TRBV2,CASRGTSNYNEQFF,TGTGCCAGCAGAGGGACTAGCAATTACAATGAGCAGTTCTTC
.,TRBJ2-5,few,15,TRBV3-1,CASSQVKGVGETQYF,TGTGCCAGCAGCCAAGTTAAAGGAGTAGGAGAGACCCAGTACTTC